A selection of T cell receptor beta chains follows, all from one sample in a study of blood T cell repertoires in COVID-19. Profiling relied on immunoSEQ multiplex PCR, and the TCRdb table lists in-frame clones only, not all of them. Of a few hundred thousand clones listed, 82% are singletons. Sequencing was performed on peripheral blood. The source is a woman aged 18-29 years with acute or convalescent COVID-19. Both conserved end residues are part of each CDR3. D genes are given only for firm matches. Size values are once, few and many counts, or a class for expanded clones, and some rows have none.

size	D	J	length	V	DNA	CDR3
-	-	TRBJ2-7	12	TRBV19	TGTGCCAGTAGTACGGGGGGCTGGGAGCAGTACTTC	CASSTGGWEQYF
-	-	TRBJ2-5	15	TRBV25-1	TGTGCCAGCAGTGCCACAGGGGGGGCGAGGGAGACCCAGTACTTC	CASSATGGARETQYF
-	TRBD1	TRBJ2-7	16	TRBV5-1	TGCGCCAGCACACCATCTACAGGGGTTCCTAGGTACGAGCAGTACTTC	CASTPSTGVPRYEQYF
once	-	TRBJ1-1	12	TRBV28	TGTGCCACAGGACAGACGAACACTGAAGCTTTCTTT	CATGQTNTEAFF
-	-	TRBJ2-1	12	TRBV5-6	TGTGCCAGCAGCGAGGATTACAATGAGCAGTTCTTC	CASSEDYNEQFF
once	TRBD1	TRBJ1-6	15	TRBV27	TGTGCCAGCAGTTTGCGTCCCAGGGGGAGTTCGCCCCTCCACTTT	CASSLRPRGSSPLHF
-	TRBD2	TRBJ2-3	16	TRBV7-8	TGTGCCAGCAGCTTAGCGCTAGCGGAACGCACAGATACGCAGTATTTT	CASSLALAERTDTQYF
-	TRBD1	TRBJ1-1	14	TRBV7-9	TGTGCCAGCAGCACAGAAACAGGGGGAACTGAAGCTTTCTTT	CASSTETGGTEAFF
-	-	TRBJ2-1	14	TRBV4-3	TGCGCCAGCAGCCCCCTTCTCGGGTACAATGAGCAGTTCTTC	CASSPLLGYNEQFF
-	-	TRBJ1-5	15	TRBV2	TGTGCCAGCAGTGAAGGGATGGGGCCTTGGCAGCCCCAGCATTTT	CASSEGMGPWQPQHF
once	-	TRBJ2-6	14	TRBV27	TGTGCCAGCAGCAGATACTCTGGGGCCAACGTCCTGACTTTC	CASSRYSGANVLTF
-	-	TRBJ2-3	13	TRBV7-3	TGTGCCAGCAGCTTAAAGACAGCAGATACGCAGTATTTT	CASSLKTADTQYF
-	TRBD1	TRBJ2-7	16	TRBV6-2/TRBV6-3	TGTGCCAGCAGTTACTTCTCGGGACAGGGGAGCTACGAGCAGTACTTC	CASSYFSGQGSYEQYF
-	TRBD1	TRBJ2-2	16	TRBV19	TGTGCCAGTAGCGTCCCGGGACAGGGGGCCTCCGGGGAGCTGTTTTTT	CASSVPGQGASGELFF
-	-	TRBJ2-1	13	TRBV24-1	TGTGCCACCAGTGTAACAGGGGAGGTTGGGCAGTTCTTC	CATSVTGEVGQFF
-	TRBD1	TRBJ1-2	14	TRBV18	TGTGCCAGCTCACCCTCAGGGGGCGACTATGGCTACACCTTC	CASSPSGGDYGYTF
few	-	TRBJ2-7	14	TRBV28	TGTGCCAGCAGTTTAACACTACCCTACTACGAGCAGTACTTC	CASSLTLPYYEQYF
-	-	TRBJ2-7	14	TRBV6-5	TGTGCCAGCAGTTATTGGGCAACCTCCTACGAGCAGTACTTC	CASSYWATSYEQYF
-	TRBD1	TRBJ1-1	10	TRBV29-1	TGCAGCGTCTCACAGGGGAGAGCTTTCTTT	CSVSQGRAFF
-	-	TRBJ2-3	15	TRBV11-2	TGTGCCAGCAGCTTAAATACTCTCAGCACAGATACGCAGTATTTT	CASSLNTLSTDTQYF
-	TRBD2	TRBJ2-7	12	TRBV28	TGTGTAATCTCTAGCGGGAGTTGGGAGCAGTACTTC	CVISSGSWEQYF
few	-	TRBJ1-1	13	TRBV20-1	TGCAGTGCTAGTTCTACCTCGAACACTGAAGCTTTCTTT	CSASSTSNTEAFF
-	-	TRBJ2-7	15	TRBV4-3	TGCGCCAGCAGCCAAGATCGGACAACCTCCTACGAGCAGTACTTC	CASSQDRTTSYEQYF
-	-	TRBJ2-5	13	TRBV30	TGTGCCTGGAGTCCCGGGACTCAAGAGACCCAGTACTTC	CAWSPGTQETQYF
few	-	TRBJ2-7	14	TRBV12-2	TGTGCAAGTCGCTTAGTAGTCACTTTCTACGAGCAGTACTTC	CASRLVVTFYEQYF
-	-	TRBJ2-2	17	TRBV7-9	TGTGCCAGCAGCTATCCGTGGTGGGGAGAAGACACCGGGGAGCTGTTTTTT	CASSYPWWGEDTGELFF
once	TRBD1	TRBJ1-2	14	TRBV6-5	TGTGCCAGCAGTTACCAGGGACAGGGCCTTGGCTACACCTTC	CASSYQGQGLGYTF
-	-	TRBJ2-1	16	TRBV2	TGTGCCAGCAGAAGAACCTACGCGAGCTCCTACAATGAGCAGTTCTTC	CASRRTYASSYNEQFF
-	TRBD2	TRBJ2-5	19	TRBV18	TGTGCCAGCTCACCACCCGGGATAGCGGGAGTGGGCCACCAAGAGACCCAGTACTTC	CASSPPGIAGVGHQETQYF
-	-	TRBJ1-2	13	TRBV10-3	TGTGCCATCAGTGACCCTACAGGGAGTGGCTACACCTTC	CAISDPTGSGYTF
-	TRBD1	TRBJ1-1	15	TRBV6-6	TGTGCCAGCGATCAGGGACAGGGGATGAACACTGAAGCTTTCTTT	CASDQGQGMNTEAFF
-	TRBD1	TRBJ2-6	15	TRBV5-5	TGTGCCAGCATGACAGGGCACTCTGGGGCCAACGTCCTGACTTTC	CASMTGHSGANVLTF
-	-	TRBJ1-1	15	TRBV2	TGTGCCAGCCGCCGAAGGGACACCCTGAACACTGAAGCTTTCTTT	CASRRRDTLNTEAFF
-	TRBD2	TRBJ2-2	16	TRBV30	TGTGCCTGGAGGGACGGGGCTAGCGGGGCGACCGGGGAGCTGTTTTTT	CAWRDGASGATGELFF
-	TRBD2	TRBJ2-7	17	TRBV7-9	TGTGCCAGCAGCCCCCCCGGACTAGCGGTAAACTCCTACGAGCAGTACTTC	CASSPPGLAVNSYEQYF
-	TRBD1	TRBJ1-1	14	TRBV6-4	TGTGCCAGCCGCAGGGACAGAGAAAGCACTGAAGCTTTCTTT	CASRRDRESTEAFF
-	TRBD1	TRBJ1-4	13	TRBV10-3	TGTGCCATCAGCGGGGGACAGCACGAAAAACTGTTTTTT	CAISGGQHEKLFF
-	-	TRBJ1-6	15	TRBV6-2/TRBV6-3	TGTGCCAGCAGTCAGGCCGTCAGGGAAAGCTCACCCCTCCACTTT	CASSQAVRESSPLHF
once	TRBD2	TRBJ2-3	16	TRBV5-1	TGCGCCAGCAGCTCTGGGAGCGGGAGAGTCGCAGATACGCAGTATTTT	CASSSGSGRVADTQYF
-	TRBD2	TRBJ2-3	19	TRBV5-5	TGTGCCAGCAGCCGGGCCGCGTCGGGAGGGCCCGCTAGCACAGATACGCAGTATTTT	CASSRAASGGPASTDTQYF
once	TRBD2	TRBJ2-1	16	TRBV19	TGTGCCAGTAGTACCAACGGACTAGCGGGAGGACGAGAGCAGTTCTTC	CASSTNGLAGGREQFF
-	-	TRBJ1-3	14	TRBV7-2	TGTGCCAGCAGCCGGGGAGGGCAAGGAAACACCATATATTTT	CASSRGGQGNTIYF
-	TRBD2	TRBJ2-7	15	TRBV3-1/TRBV3-2	TGTGCCAGCAGCCACGGACTAGCGGGGGGATACGAGCAGTACTTC	CASSHGLAGGYEQYF
-	TRBD1	TRBJ1-2	16	TRBV7-8	TGTGCCAGCAGCTCCCCCGGGACAGAGATTTCCTATGGCTACACCTTC	CASSSPGTEISYGYTF
-	-	TRBJ1-1	13	TRBV14	TGTGCCAGCAGCCAAGGTCGGTTCACTGAAGCTTTCTTT	CASSQGRFTEAFF
-	TRBD1	TRBJ2-7	16	TRBV7-6	TGTGCCAGCAGCTTAGGGTCCGGGACAGAATTCTACGAGCAGTACTTC	CASSLGSGTEFYEQYF
-	TRBD1	TRBJ1-3	17	TRBV5-4	TGTGCCAGCAGCTTCGCCGGGACAGGACGCTCTGGAAACACCATATATTTT	CASSFAGTGRSGNTIYF